What follows are 21 T cell receptor beta chains derived from one specimen sequenced in a study of blood T cell repertoires in COVID-19. Profiled with immunoSEQ multiplex PCR; TCRdb holds only in-frame clones, not every one. The sample includes roughly 150,000 clones, approximately 84% of them seen just once. Sequencing input: peripheral blood. The receptors here all came from a woman of 80 years or more with COVID-19, enrolled during active disease.

V and J are TRBV5-1 and TRBJ2-5; 11 bases are a match to TRBD2. This CDR3 comprises 15 residues. The V gene end was trimmed by 5 bases and the J gene end by 2 bases; junction bases not matched to a gene: 5. CDR1 and CDR2 (germline): SGHRS, YFSETQ. The DNA of the CDR3 is TGCGCCAGCAGATCCGGGACTAGCGGTCAAGAGACCCAGTACTTC. Its protein product is CASRSGTSGQETQYF.

V usage is TRBV4-2 and J usage is TRBJ2-7; 8 bases line up with TRBD1. CDR3 size: 16 residues. V lost 0 bases to trimming and J lost 3 bases; unmatched junction nucleotides: 7. Germline V gives CDR1 LGHNA, CDR2 YNFKEQ. The CDR3 region is CASSQDSGQGNYEQYF. CDR3 nucleotide sequence: TGTGCCAGCAGCCAAGATTCCGGACAGGGTAACTACGAGCAGTACTTC.

This clone was detected only a few times. The chain has TRBV6-2 or TRBV6-3 and TRBJ1-1, with 8 bases lining up with TRBD1. Germline CDR1 reads MNHEY; CDR2 reads SVGEGT. The V segment lost 5 bases and the J segment 3 bases; nucleotides outside the gene matches: 8. This CDR3 is built from 15 residues. Written as DNA, the CDR3 is TGTGCCAGCAGTCCCAGGGGGCGCATGGACACTGAAGCTTTCTTT. This translates into CASSPRGRMDTEAFF.

This clone turned up a few times. The chain employs TRBV6-5 and TRBJ2-5; 8 bases agree with TRBD2. The CDR3 is 16 amino acids. The germline CDR1 and CDR2 sequences are MNHEY and SVGAGI. V gave up 4 bases and J gave up 5 bases; unmatched junction bases: 12. Here the CDR3 reads CASSSAPWRGAETQYF. CDR3 nucleotide sequence: TGTGCCAGCAGTTCCGCGCCCTGGCGGGGGGCCGAGACCCAGTACTTC.

The chain recombines TRBV18 with TRBJ2-5; 10 bases are shared with TRBD1. Germline V gene sequence: CDR1 KGHSH, CDR2 LQKENI. There are 14 residues in the CDR3. Trimming removed 6 bases from V and 4 bases from J; junction bases left unmatched: 5. The CDR3 nucleotides are TGTGCCAGCTCCGGCGGGACAGGGGCAGAGACCCAGTACTTC. As protein: CASSGGTGAETQYF.

The chain links TRBV5-1 to TRBJ1-1; 8 positions agree with TRBD1. CDR3 size: 16 residues. Germline lookup yields CDR1 SGHRS and CDR2 YFSETQ. V lost 4 bases and J lost 3; bases outside the gene matches: 11. The CDR3 reads CASSRDRGGGYTEAFF. As DNA, the CDR3 is TGCGCCAGCAGCCGTGACAGGGGAGGGGGGTACACTGAAGCTTTCTTT.

The rearrangement joins TRBV2 to TRBJ2-5; D might be TRBD2 (7 bases). With 6 bases removed from V and 5 bases from J, the gap between germline ends came to 16 bases. This CDR3 is 14 amino acids long. Germline V gene sequence: CDR1 SNHLY, CDR2 FYNNEI. The CDR3 bases are TGTGCCAGCAGCCTCCTGTGGGGGGGCGAGACCCAGTACTTC. It translates to CASSLLWGGETQYF. Drawing the rest from reference TRBV2 and TRBJ2-5, the complete variable domain is EPEVTQTPSHQVTQMGQEVILRCVPISNHLYFYWYRQILGQKVEFLVSFYNNEISEKSEIFDDQFSVERPDGSNFTLKIRSTKLEDSAMYFCASSLLWGGETQYFGPGTRLLVL.

This chain joins TRBV10-3 and TRBJ2-7; 9 nucleotides match TRBD1. Trimming at V came to 4 bases and at J to 1 base, leaving 2 bases not matched to a gene. This CDR3 comprises 14 residues. Germline-derived CDR1 and CDR2 are ENHRY and SYGVKD. The CDR3 loop is CAISGGQGSYEQYF. DNA of the CDR3: TGTGCCATCAGTGGGGGACAGGGTTCCTACGAGCAGTACTTC.

The chain links TRBV4-2 to TRBJ2-7; 9 positions agree with TRBD2. Germline V CDR1 and CDR2: LGHNA, YNFKEQ. The CDR3 length is 16 residues. V shed 0 bases and J 2 bases; nucleotides not matched to a gene: 5. In DNA form, the CDR3 reads TGTGCCAGCAGCCAAGATCGTCTAGCGGGGACCTACGAGCAGTACTTC. Protein sequence: CASSQDRLAGTYEQYF.

This clone has just a few counts. This chain connects TRBV4-3 to TRBJ1-2; 11 positions agree with TRBD1. Trimming at V came to 8 bases and at J to 5 bases, leaving 25 bases not matched to a gene. CDR1 and CDR2 from the germline V gene are LGHNA and YSLEER. This CDR3 comprises 20 residues. The CDR3 DNA is TGCGCCAGCCCCCCAGGGCCGGACAGGGGGCGTCGTGGATCTAGGTATGGCTACACCTTC. Amino acids: CASPPGPDRGRRGSRYGYTF.

This chain joins TRBV7-8 and TRBJ2-3, with a tentative D call TRBD2 (6 bases). The CDR3 consists of 16 residues. Trimming stripped 2 bases from V and 1 base from J, with 13 bases between. Germline V gene sequence: CDR1 SGHVS, CDR2 FQNEAQ. The CDR3 protein is CASSLRERAGTDTQYF. CDR3 DNA: TGTGCCAGCAGCTTAAGGGAGCGGGCCGGCACAGATACGCAGTATTTT.

This rearrangement joins TRBV11-2 to TRBJ2-7; 9 bases align to TRBD1. Germline CDR1 reads SGHAT; CDR2 reads FQNNGV. V was clipped by 6 bases and J by 9 bases; unmatched bases: 15. The CDR3 is 15 amino acids. CDR3 in amino acids: CASSLNRDRGARQYF. CDR3 nucleotide sequence: TGTGCCAGCAGTTTGAATCGTGACAGGGGGGCTCGGCAGTACTTC.

V is TRBV7-3 and J is TRBJ2-5; D remains unclear. V dropped 3 bases and J dropped 5 bases, with 10 bases sitting between them. This CDR3 contains 13 residues. Germline V CDR1 and CDR2: SGHTA, FQGTGA. The CDR3: CASSFQDRETQYF. In DNA, the CDR3 is TGTGCCAGCAGCTTCCAGGATCGGGAGACCCAGTACTTC.

The chain uses TRBV4-3 and TRBJ1-6, with D possibly matching TRBD1 (5 bases). V lost 1 base and J lost 7, with 11 bases in between. The germline V gene has CDR1 LGHNA and CDR2 YSLEER. The CDR3 has 15 residues. For the CDR3, the DNA is TGCGCCAGCAGCCAAGTGGGACTGTCAAATTCACCCCTCCACTTT. It translates to CASSQVGLSNSPLHF.

The gene calls are TRBV5-8 and TRBJ2-7; TRBD1 is a possible D gene (5 bases). CDR1 and CDR2 from the germline V gene are SGHTS and YDEGEE. The CDR3 loop spans 13 amino acids. Trimming removed 2 bases from V and 2 bases from J, with 8 bases in between. The chain's CDR3 is CASSLGVPYEQYF. CDR3 nucleotides: TGTGCCAGCAGCTTAGGGGTCCCCTACGAGCAGTACTTC.

This clone was detected a few times. The V and J genes are TRBV2 and TRBJ1-2; 7 bases align to TRBD1. Germline CDR1 and CDR2: SNHLY and FYNNEI. V lost 6 bases and J lost 8; bases outside the gene matches: 9. The CDR3 has 13 amino acids. As DNA, the CDR3 is TGTGCCAGCAGAGGAGAAACAGGGGCCGGCTACACCTTC. It is translated as CASRGETGAGYTF.

In DNA form, the CDR3 reads TGTGCCAGCAGCCCCAGCGGACAGGGGCGGGCTGGCTACACCTTC. This translates into CASSPSGQGRAGYTF. The rearrangement joins TRBV7-3 to TRBJ1-2; 9 bases agree with TRBD1. This CDR3 contains 15 residues. Germline V gives CDR1 SGHTA, CDR2 FQGTGA. V lost 5 bases to trimming and J lost 7 bases; unmatched junction nucleotides: 11.

The chain carries TRBV18 and TRBJ2-5; 11 bases fit TRBD2. Germline trimming cut 6 bases from V and 2 bases from J; bases unmatched to any gene: 5. Germline CDR1 is KGHSH and CDR2 is LQKENI. The CDR3 is made up of 15 amino acids. CDR3 sequence reads: CASSRIAGGQETQYF. The DNA of the CDR3 is TGTGCCAGCTCCCGCATAGCGGGGGGGCAAGAGACCCAGTACTTC.

The chain links TRBV28 to TRBJ1-1; D gene uncertain. The CDR3 loop spans 13 amino acids. Trimming pared 0 bases from V and 5 bases from J, leaving 7 bases between. Germline V gene lookup returns CDR1 MDHEN and CDR2 SYDVKM. The CDR3: CASSLWRVTEAFF. The CDR3 DNA is TGTGCCAGCAGTTTATGGCGGGTTACTGAAGCTTTCTTT.

This chain connects TRBV5-1 to TRBJ2-7; perhaps TRBD2 as D (6 bases). This CDR3 has 16 residues. CDR1 is SGHRS and CDR2 is YFSETQ in the germline V gene. V was shortened by 0 bases and J by 2 bases, with 15 bases between the two germline ends. The CDR3 region is CASSLAPGESPYEQYF. The CDR3 DNA reads TGCGCCAGCAGCTTGGCACCGGGGGAGAGCCCCTACGAGCAGTACTTC.

The J gene is TRBJ2-1, the V gene TRBV3-1 (or the pseudogene TRBV3-2), with 11 bases identical to TRBD2. J lost 2 bases, V lost 4 bases, and 7 bases had no gene match. CDR3 length: 17 amino acids. From germline, CDR1 is LGHDT and CDR2 YNNKEL (reference sequence). In nucleotides, the CDR3 is TGTGCCAGCAGCCGAGACCCACTAGCGGGAGCCTACAATGAGCAGTTCTTC. This gives the protein CASSRDPLAGAYNEQFF.